These 14 T cell receptor beta chains came from one sample sequenced in a study of post-analysis software for immune sequencing data. Regarding the study as a whole: When patients were compared with controls, about five TRBV segments were more frequent, TRBV5-6, TRBV5-1 and TRBV20-1 among them.

Which antigens these TCRs recognize remains unknown. Sequencing libraries made from TCR beta cDNA carried unique molecular identifiers. TCRdb reanalysed the PCR reads using MiXCR and keeps one entry per CDR3 protein. This table holds roughly 800,000 distinct CDR3 sequences, around 42% found once. Source material: blood. The source is a girl aged 10 to 17 with multiple sclerosis.

J is TRBJ2-7 and V is TRBV29-1, with D uncertain. The CDR3 length is 12 residues. Germline CDR1 reads SQVTM; CDR2 reads ANQGSEA. V lost 4 bases and J 2 bases, leaving 9 bases between the germline ends. The CDR3 sequence: CSVVAQTYEQYF. The CDR3 nucleotides are TGCAGCGTTGTTGCACAGACCTACGAGCAGTACTTC.

This rearrangement joins TRBV9 to TRBJ1-2, with D possibly being TRBD1 (6 bases). The CDR3 covers 14 residues. Germline CDR1 reads SGDLS; CDR2 reads YYNGEE. Trimming stripped 2 bases from V and 5 bases from J, with 13 bases between. The DNA of the CDR3 is TGTGCCAGCAGCGTCTCGGGACAACTTTATGGCTACACCTTC. Translating gives CASSVSGQLYGYTF.

The rearrangement links TRBV5-1 to TRBJ2-1, with D tentatively TRBD1 or TRBD2 (5 bases each). The CDR3 loop spans 16 amino acids. Trimming removed 5 bases from V and 6 bases from J, with 21 bases in between. Germline CDR1 and CDR2: SGHRS and YFSETQ. The CDR3 DNA is TGCGCCAGCAGTTGGGATAGCGTCACAAGGGGCAATGAGCAGTTCTTC. It encodes CASSWDSVTRGNEQFF.

The chain couples TRBV20-1 to TRBJ2-7, with 9 bases fitting TRBD1. J lost 3 bases, V lost 5 bases, and 2 bases had no gene match. The germline gives CDR1 DFQATT, CDR2 SNEGSKA (reference sequence). CDR3 size: 12 residues. CDR3 residues: CSAAGQGYEQYF. The CDR3 coding sequence is TGCAGTGCTGCGGGACAGGGCTACGAGCAGTACTTC.

V and J are TRBV28 and TRBJ2-7; perhaps TRBD1 as D (6 bases). Germline CDR1 reads MDHEN; CDR2 reads SYDVKM. The CDR3 has 13 amino acids. V lost 6 bases to trimming and J lost 2 bases, with 11 bases between them. The CDR3 spells CASSTGTPYEQYF. The CDR3 DNA reads as TGTGCCAGCAGCACAGGGACACCCTACGAGCAGTACTTC. Complete variable domain (other parts from reference TRBV28 and TRBJ2-7): DVKVTQSSRYLVKRTGEKVFLECVQDMDHENMFWYRQDPGLGLRLIYFSYDVKMKEKGDIPEGYSVSREKKERFSLILESASTNQTSMYLCASSTGTPYEQYFGPGTRLTVT.

This chain links TRBV20-1 with TRBJ2-7; 7 positions match TRBD1. The CDR3 is 14 amino acids. Germline values: CDR1 DFQATT, CDR2 SNEGSKA (reference sequence). The CDR3 protein is CRALDRYLAYEQYF. In DNA, the CDR3 is TGCAGGGCCCTGGACAGGTATCTTGCCTACGAGCAGTACTTC.

V gene TRBV20-1 combines with J gene TRBJ2-1; TRBD2 matches 15 bases. This CDR3 contains 16 residues. With 6 bases clipped from V and 2 bases from J, the junction kept 5 bases outside the gene matches. Germline V CDR1 and CDR2: DFQATT, SNEGSKA (reference sequence). CDR3 sequence (DNA): TGCAGTGCCCCGGGACTAGCGGGAGGTCCCTACAATGAGCAGTTCTTC. Translation: CSAPGLAGGPYNEQFF.

This clonotype was seen more than once but under ten times. This chain joins TRBV27 and TRBJ2-7; D is unresolved. In germline, CDR1 is MNHEY, CDR2 SMNVEV (reference sequence). Trimming removed 6 bases from V and 0 bases from J, with 9 bases in between. This CDR3 region has 13 residues. The CDR3 spells CASSHQSSYEQYF. The CDR3 nucleotides are TGTGCCAGCAGCCACCAGAGCTCCTACGAGCAGTACTTC.

The V call is TRBV20-1, the J call TRBJ1-5, with 7 bases lining up with TRBD1. This CDR3 has 14 residues. Looked up from germline, CDR1 is DFQATT and CDR2 is SNEGSKA (reference sequence). The trim removed 2 bases at V and 1 base at J, leaving 2 bases unmatched. The CDR3 DNA is TGCAGTGCTAGACCAGGGGGGAGCAATCAGCCCCAGCATTTT. It encodes CSARPGGSNQPQHF.

This chain joins TRBV7-3 and TRBJ1-1; D call uncertain. CDR3 length: 15 amino acids. Germline V lookup: CDR1 SGHTA, CDR2 FQGTGA. V lost 10 bases and J lost 0, with 18 bases in between. The CDR3 is CATPADRPLNTEAFF. CDR3 in DNA: TGTGCCACCCCAGCAGATAGGCCACTGAACACTGAAGCTTTCTTT. The full variable domain, rest sourced from reference TRBV7-3 and TRBJ1-1, is GAGVSQTPSNKVTEKGKYVELRCDPISGHTALYWYRQSLGQGPEFLIYFQGTGAADDSGLPNDRFFAVRPEGSVSTLKIQRTERGDSAVYLCATPADRPLNTEAFFGQGTRLTVV.

This clonotype was observed a handful of times. The chain uses TRBV5-8 and TRBJ2-1; no definite D call. With 6 bases removed from V and 4 bases from J, the gap between germline ends came to 23 bases. Germline lookup yields CDR1 SGHTS and CDR2 YDEGEE. The CDR3 extends over 17 amino acids. This chain's CDR3 is CASNFRPGGRRYNEQFF. The CDR3 DNA follows: TGTGCCAGCAACTTTCGCCCAGGCGGACGAAGATACAATGAGCAGTTCTTC.

This chain links TRBV7-9 with TRBJ2-1; maybe TRBD2 (5 bases). This CDR3 is built from 15 residues. Germline V gene data show CDR1 as SEHNR and CDR2 as FQNEAQ (reference sequence). Trimming took off 5 bases at V and 2 bases at J, with 13 bases between the two ends. CDR3 amino acids: CASSHEGPPYNEQFF. CDR3 DNA sequence: TGTGCCAGCAGCCACGAGGGTCCCCCCTACAATGAGCAGTTCTTC.

The chain recombines TRBV20-1 with TRBJ2-1; 10 nucleotides agree with TRBD2. The CDR3 length is 17 residues. Looked up from germline, CDR1 is DFQATT and CDR2 is SNEGSKA (reference sequence). Trimming removed 6 bases from V and 6 bases from J; junction bases left unmatched: 17. The CDR3 bases are TGCAGTGCCGACCACCCTAGCGGGAGTTTATCTGCCAATGAGCAGTTCTTC. Protein: CSADHPSGSLSANEQFF.

The chain is built from TRBV3-1 and TRBJ2-3; D might be TRBD1 (5 bases). The CDR3 runs 14 residues. Per germline, CDR1 LGHDT and CDR2 YNNKEL (reference sequence). Between the trimmed V and J ends, which lost 2 bases and 2 bases, there was a span of 8 bases. CDR3 DNA sequence: TGTGCCAGCAGCCAAAGACAGTTCACAGATACGCAGTATTTT. The encoded protein is CASSQRQFTDTQYF.